This is a list of T cell receptor beta chains from one sample in a study of blood T cell repertoires in COVID-19. The protocol was immunoSEQ multiplex PCR, while the TCRdb copy is restricted to in-frame clones and leaves out a portion. The data hold approximately 170,000 clones, with under 90% observed a single time. Input material: peripheral blood. These receptors all come from a woman aged 80 or over with acute or convalescent COVID-19. Both conserved end residues are part of each CDR3. Each record gives: V gene, D gene, clone size, J gene, CDR3 DNA, CDR3 protein. D genes are given only for firm matches. The size of a clone is reported for some rows only, either as once, few or many, or as a class for expanded clones.

TRBV5-1	-	-	TRBJ2-2	TGCGCCAGCAGCTTTGGCGGGATTGTCACCGGGGAGCTGTTTTTT	CASSFGGIVTGELFF
TRBV19	-	-	TRBJ2-5	TGTGCCAGTAGTCCTGATACGGGACAAGGATGGGAGACCCAGTACTTC	CASSPDTGQGWETQYF
TRBV7-6	TRBD1	once	TRBJ1-6	TGTGCCAGCAGCGACCACACAGGGGATAATTCACCCCTCCACTTT	CASSDHTGDNSPLHF
TRBV19	TRBD1	-	TRBJ2-1	TGTGCCAGTGGGTGGACAGGGTCTTTGAATGAGCAGTTCTTC	CASGWTGSLNEQFF
TRBV6-5	TRBD1	-	TRBJ2-7	TGTGCCAGCAGTTTGTCTTGGACAGGGGATTACGAGCAGTACTTC	CASSLSWTGDYEQYF
TRBV25-1	-	-	TRBJ1-5	TGTGCCAGCAGTGGGGGCAGGCAGGACAATCAGCCCCAGCATTTT	CASSGGRQDNQPQHF
TRBV3-1/TRBV3-2	-	-	TRBJ2-5	TGTGCCAGCAGCCCGACGATGACAGCAGGAGAGACCCAGTACTTC	CASSPTMTAGETQYF
TRBV19	TRBD1	-	TRBJ1-5	TGTGCCAGTAGCCCGGGACAGGGATGGGACCTTAATCAGCCCCAGCATTTT	CASSPGQGWDLNQPQHF
TRBV2	-	-	TRBJ1-4	TGTGCCAGCGGGGACAATACACGAAGGGAAAAACTGTTTTTT	CASGDNTRREKLFF
TRBV3-1/TRBV3-2	TRBD2	-	TRBJ2-7	TGTGCCAGCAGCCAAGGATCGGGGGGGAGGCCCGAGCAGTACTTC	CASSQGSGGRPEQYF
TRBV3-1/TRBV3-2	TRBD1	-	TRBJ1-2	TGTGCCAGCAGCCAAGTGTTCAGGGGGGACTATGGCTACACCTTC	CASSQVFRGDYGYTF
TRBV5-1	TRBD1	-	TRBJ2-7	TGCGCCAGTAGCTTGGATGGGACAGGGGCCTACGAGCAGTACTTC	CASSLDGTGAYEQYF
TRBV28	-	-	TRBJ1-4	TGTGCCACCAAACGCCTGCGAGGGCTCAATGAAAAACTGTTTTTT	CATKRLRGLNEKLFF
TRBV2	TRBD1	-	TRBJ1-5	TGTGCCAGCAGCCGGGACAGGGCCAGCAATCAGCCCCAGCATTTT	CASSRDRASNQPQHF
TRBV10-2	-	-	TRBJ2-5	TGCGCCAGCAGTGACGGGGGGCTACAAGAGACCCAGTACTTC	CASSDGGLQETQYF
TRBV18	-	-	TRBJ1-5	TGTGCCAGCTCACCGGAAGGGGGTCAGCCCCAGCATTTT	CASSPEGGQPQHF
TRBV20-1	-	few	TRBJ1-2	TGCAGTGCCACGACAGACGGCTACACCTTC	CSATTDGYTF
TRBV5-1	TRBD2	once	TRBJ2-5	TGCGCCAGCAGCCCAGCGGGAGGTCCACAAGAGACCCAGTACTTC	CASSPAGGPQETQYF
TRBV5-1	-	-	TRBJ1-2	TGCGCCAGCAGCTTGGGAGATGCGGTGGACTATGGCTACACCTTC	CASSLGDAVDYGYTF
TRBV5-1	-	-	TRBJ2-5	TGCGCCAGCAGCTTAGGGCGACAGAGAGAGACCCAGTACTTC	CASSLGRQRETQYF
TRBV6-5	-	once	TRBJ1-5	TGTGCCAGCAGTACAACTAGCAATCAGCCCCAGCATTTT	CASSTTSNQPQHF
TRBV5-4	TRBD1	once	TRBJ2-3	TGTGCCAGCAGCGTTAGACAGGGTTCCACAGATACGCAGTATTTT	CASSVRQGSTDTQYF
TRBV9	-	-	TRBJ2-1	TGTGCCAGCAGCGTGTCAGGGGGGAGCTCCTACAATGAGCAGTTCTTC	CASSVSGGSSYNEQFF
TRBV28	-	-	TRBJ2-1	TGTGCCAGCAGACTCATCAATGAGCAGTTCTTC	CASRLINEQFF
TRBV7-8	TRBD2	-	TRBJ2-3	TGTGCCAGCAGCTTAGTTGTTAGACTAGCGGGAGGGAGTTACGGCTCAGATACGCAGTATTTT	CASSLVVRLAGGSYGSDTQYF
TRBV7-2	TRBD2	-	TRBJ2-2	TGTGCCAGCAGCCGCGGACTAGCGGGATCAACCGGGGAGCTGTTTTTT	CASSRGLAGSTGELFF